Sequencing of this TCR beta chain was carried out in a study of T cells after yellow fever vaccination. 5'RACE template switching added a universal primer site and UMIs to TCR cDNA. TCRdb re-called the 5' RACE reads through MiXCR, storing one row per CDR3 protein. The sample gives some 350,000 distinct CDR3 sequences, approximately 6% of which show up once; 15% is in the top ten. This clonotype was counted ten times or more. Trimming at V came to 6 bases and at J to 5 bases, leaving 1 base not matched to a gene. Looked up from germline, CDR1 is SEHNR and CDR2 is FQNEAQ (reference sequence). The CDR3 loop spans 12 amino acids.

The V call is TRBV7-9, the J call TRBJ2-7, with TRBD1 matching 10 bases. This receptor was obtained from a man aged 25 to 40 who received the YFV17D yellow fever vaccine. Sequenced here: PBMCs, sampled 5 days after the yellow fever booster vaccination. The CDR3 DNA sequence: TGTGCCAGCAGTGGGACAGGGGACGAGCAGTACTTC. This codes for CASSGTGDEQYF.